Below, 2 T cell receptor beta chains from the same sample are listed, as sequenced in a study of glioma-infiltrating T cells. TCR alpha and beta CDR3 regions were amplified from RNA using iRepertoire nested multiplex PCR. TCRdb redid the calling of the multiplex PCR reads with MiXCR, one entry per CDR3 protein. Of over 100,000 distinct CDR3 sequences in the sample, less than 30% are singletons; the top ten hold roughly 30%. The sequenced sample was glioma tissue, nonneoplastic brain tissue, or PBMCs (not recorded which). These receptors originate from a human donor with low-grade glioma or glioblastoma, undergoing nonglioma brain surgery, or in good health (not recorded which).

Ten or more counts support this clonotype. The genes are TRBV28 and TRBJ2-5; unclear D gene. From germline, CDR1 is MDHEN and CDR2 SYDVKM. V was shortened by 5 bases and J by 2 bases, with 18 bases between the two germline ends. This CDR3 has 16 residues. CDR3 residues: CASSPPRQQDQETQYF. DNA of the CDR3: TGTGCCAGCAGTCCCCCCCGGCAGCAGGATCAAGAGACCCAGTACTTC.

As to this clonotype: A much more abundant neighbour one base away suggests this may be a read error. The chain uses TRBV12-3 or TRBV12-4 and TRBJ2-5; 14 bases agree with TRBD2. CDR3 length: 17 residues. The V and J ends lost 4 bases and 5 bases, in that order; junction bases with no gene match: 9. The CDR3 nucleotides are TGTGCCAGCAGTTCAGAGACTAGCGGGAGGGCCTTGGAGACCCAGTACTTC. Residues: CASSSETSGRALETQYF.